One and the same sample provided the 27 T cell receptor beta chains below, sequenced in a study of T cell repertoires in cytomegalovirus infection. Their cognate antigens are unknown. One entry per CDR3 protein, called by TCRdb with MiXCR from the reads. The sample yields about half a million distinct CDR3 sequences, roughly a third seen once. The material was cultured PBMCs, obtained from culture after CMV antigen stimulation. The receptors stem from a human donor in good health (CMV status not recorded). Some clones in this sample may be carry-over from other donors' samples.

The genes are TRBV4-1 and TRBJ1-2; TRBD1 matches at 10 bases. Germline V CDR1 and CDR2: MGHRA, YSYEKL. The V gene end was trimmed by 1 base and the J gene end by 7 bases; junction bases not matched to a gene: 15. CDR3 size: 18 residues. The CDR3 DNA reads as TGCGCCAGCAGCCAAGTTGTCGGGACAGGGGCTGTCTCGGGTGGCTACACCTTC. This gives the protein CASSQVVGTGAVSGGYTF.

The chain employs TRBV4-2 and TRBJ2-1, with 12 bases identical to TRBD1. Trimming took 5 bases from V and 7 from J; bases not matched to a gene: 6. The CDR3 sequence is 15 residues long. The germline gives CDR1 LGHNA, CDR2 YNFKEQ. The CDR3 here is CASSSPGQGANEQFF. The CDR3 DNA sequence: TGTGCCAGCAGCTCGCCGGGACAGGGGGCGAATGAGCAGTTCTTC.

CDR3 DNA: TGTGCCAGCAGCCAAGATGGCGGGAAGAACACCGGGGAGCTGTTTTTT. Residues: CASSQDGGKNTGELFF. The chain is built from TRBV4-2 and TRBJ2-2, with a possible D match to TRBD2 (6 bases). This CDR3 region has 16 residues. Between the trimmed V and J ends, which lost 0 bases and 1 base, there was a span of 9 bases. Germline V gives CDR1 LGHNA, CDR2 YNFKEQ.

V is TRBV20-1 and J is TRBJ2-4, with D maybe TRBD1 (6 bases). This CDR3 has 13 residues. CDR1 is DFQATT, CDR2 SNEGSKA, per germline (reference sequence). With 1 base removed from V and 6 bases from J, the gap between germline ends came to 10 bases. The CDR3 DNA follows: TGCAGTGCTAGAGTGGGCAGGGGAAACATTCAGTACTTC. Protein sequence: CSARVGRGNIQYF.

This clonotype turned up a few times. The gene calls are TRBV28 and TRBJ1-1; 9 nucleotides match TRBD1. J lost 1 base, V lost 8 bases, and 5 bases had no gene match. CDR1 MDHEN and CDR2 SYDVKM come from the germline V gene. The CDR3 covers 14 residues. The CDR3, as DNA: TGTGCCAGCTTACCGGGACAGGGGAACACTGAAGCTTTCTTT. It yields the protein CASLPGQGNTEAFF.

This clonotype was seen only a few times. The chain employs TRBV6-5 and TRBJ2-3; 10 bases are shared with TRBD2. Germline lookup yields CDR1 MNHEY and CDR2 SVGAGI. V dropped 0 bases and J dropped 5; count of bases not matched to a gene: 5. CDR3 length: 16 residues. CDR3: CASSYSPSGSIDTQYF. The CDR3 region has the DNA TGTGCCAGCAGTTACTCTCCTAGCGGGAGTATAGATACGCAGTATTTT.

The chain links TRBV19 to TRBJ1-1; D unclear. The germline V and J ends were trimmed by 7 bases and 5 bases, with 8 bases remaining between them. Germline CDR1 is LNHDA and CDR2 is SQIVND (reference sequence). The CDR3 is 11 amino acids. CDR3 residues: CASIYGTEAFF. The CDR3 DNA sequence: TGTGCCAGTATATACGGGACTGAAGCTTTCTTT.

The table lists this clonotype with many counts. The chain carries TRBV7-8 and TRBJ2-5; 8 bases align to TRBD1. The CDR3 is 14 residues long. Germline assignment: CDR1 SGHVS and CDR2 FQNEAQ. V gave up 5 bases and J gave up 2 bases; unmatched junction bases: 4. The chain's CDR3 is CASSPRTGQETQYF. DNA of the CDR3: TGTGCCAGCAGCCCCCGGACAGGGCAAGAGACCCAGTACTTC.

The CDR3, as DNA: TGTGCCAGCAGTTACTCGTGGCGGAATGAGCAGTTCTTC. It codes for CASSYSWRNEQFF. This chain uses TRBV6-5 with TRBJ2-1; D is ambiguous. V was cut by 0 bases and J by 7 bases, with 7 bases left in between. There are 13 residues in the CDR3. Germline CDR1 reads MNHEY; CDR2 reads SVGAGI.

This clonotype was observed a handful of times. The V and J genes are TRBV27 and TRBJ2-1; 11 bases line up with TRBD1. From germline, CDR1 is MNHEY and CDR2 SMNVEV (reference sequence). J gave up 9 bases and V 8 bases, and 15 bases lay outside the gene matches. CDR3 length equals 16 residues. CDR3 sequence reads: CASSPVGTGGKGEQFF. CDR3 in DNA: TGTGCCAGCTCCCCAGTGGGGACAGGGGGAAAGGGTGAGCAGTTCTTC.

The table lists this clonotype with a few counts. CDR3: CASSYFLGPMFF. The CDR3 DNA reads TGTGCCAGCAGTTATTTCCTGGGTCCCATGTTCTTC. The gene calls are TRBV6-2 or TRBV6-3 and TRBJ2-1, with D unresolved. The CDR3 covers 12 residues. CDR1 is MNHEY and CDR2 is SVGEGT in the germline V gene. V dropped 3 bases and J dropped 15 bases, with 15 bases sitting between them.

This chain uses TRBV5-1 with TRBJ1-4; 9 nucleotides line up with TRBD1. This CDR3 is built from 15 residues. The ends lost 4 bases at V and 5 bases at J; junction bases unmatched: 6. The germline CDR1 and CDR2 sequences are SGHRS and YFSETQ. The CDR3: CASSPETGGNEKLFF. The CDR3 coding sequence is TGCGCCAGCAGCCCTGAGACAGGGGGAAATGAAAAACTGTTTTTT. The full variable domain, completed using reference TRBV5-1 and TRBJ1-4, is KAGVTQTPRYLIKTRGQQVTLSCSPISGHRSVSWYQQTPGQGLQFLFEYFSETQRNKGNFPGRFSGRQFSNSRSEMNVSTLELGDSALYLCASSPETGGNEKLFFGSGTQLSVL.

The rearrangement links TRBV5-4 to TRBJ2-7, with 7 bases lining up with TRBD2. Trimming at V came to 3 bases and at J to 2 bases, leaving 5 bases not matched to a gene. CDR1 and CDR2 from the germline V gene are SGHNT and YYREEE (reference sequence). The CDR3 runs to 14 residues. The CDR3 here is CASSSSTSAYEQYF. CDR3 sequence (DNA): TGTGCCAGCAGCTCATCCACTAGCGCCTACGAGCAGTACTTC.

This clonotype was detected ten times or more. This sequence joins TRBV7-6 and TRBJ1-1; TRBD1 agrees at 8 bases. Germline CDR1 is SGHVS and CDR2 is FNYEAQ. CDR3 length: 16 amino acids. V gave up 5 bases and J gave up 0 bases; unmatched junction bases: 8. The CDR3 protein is CASSGRTGIMNTEAFF. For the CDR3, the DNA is TGTGCCAGCAGCGGTCGGACAGGGATCATGAACACTGAAGCTTTCTTT.

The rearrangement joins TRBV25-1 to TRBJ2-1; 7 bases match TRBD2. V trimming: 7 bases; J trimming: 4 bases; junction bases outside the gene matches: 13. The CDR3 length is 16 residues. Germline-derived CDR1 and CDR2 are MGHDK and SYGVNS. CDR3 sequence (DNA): TGTGCCAGCAACGCAGCGGGGACTTTCGGATACAATGAGCAGTTCTTC. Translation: CASNAAGTFGYNEQFF.

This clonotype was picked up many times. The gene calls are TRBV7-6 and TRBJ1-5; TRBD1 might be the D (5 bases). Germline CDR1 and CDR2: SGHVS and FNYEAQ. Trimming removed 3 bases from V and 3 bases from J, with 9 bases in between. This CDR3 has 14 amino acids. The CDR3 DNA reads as TGTGCCAGCAGCTTGGGGGGTTACAATCAGCCCCAGCATTTT. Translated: CASSLGGYNQPQHF.

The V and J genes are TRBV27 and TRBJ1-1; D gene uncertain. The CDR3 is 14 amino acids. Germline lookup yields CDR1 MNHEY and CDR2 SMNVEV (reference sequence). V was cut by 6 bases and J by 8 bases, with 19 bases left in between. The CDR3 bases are TGTGCCAGCAGCCTGTCCGGGCTTGTGAACGAAGCTTTCTTT. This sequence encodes CASSLSGLVNEAFF.

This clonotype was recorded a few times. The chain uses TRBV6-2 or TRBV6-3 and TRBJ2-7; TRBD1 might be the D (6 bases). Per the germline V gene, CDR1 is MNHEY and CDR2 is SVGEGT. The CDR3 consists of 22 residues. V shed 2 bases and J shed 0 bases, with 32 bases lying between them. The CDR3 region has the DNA TGTGCCAGCAGTTACAACCGTCCCGGGACATCCCGGAAGGCCCAAAGCTCCTACGAGCAGTACGTC. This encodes CASSYNRPGTSRKAQSSYEQYV.

DNA of the CDR3: TGTGCCAGCAGCCTTAGCGGGAGACGGGTCGGGGAGCTGTTTTTT. Amino acids: CASSLSGRRVGELFF. V gene TRBV7-2 combines with J gene TRBJ2-2; 9 nucleotides match TRBD2. V lost 5 bases to trimming and J lost 7 bases; unmatched junction nucleotides: 8. The CDR3 has 15 residues. Germline CDR1 and CDR2: SGHTA and FQGNSA.

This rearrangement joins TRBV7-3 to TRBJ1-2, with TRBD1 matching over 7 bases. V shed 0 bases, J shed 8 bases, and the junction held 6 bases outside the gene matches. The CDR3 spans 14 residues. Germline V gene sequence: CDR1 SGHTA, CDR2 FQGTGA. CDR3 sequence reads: CASSLTGTDKGYTF. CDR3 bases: TGTGCCAGCAGCTTAACAGGGACAGATAAAGGCTACACCTTC.

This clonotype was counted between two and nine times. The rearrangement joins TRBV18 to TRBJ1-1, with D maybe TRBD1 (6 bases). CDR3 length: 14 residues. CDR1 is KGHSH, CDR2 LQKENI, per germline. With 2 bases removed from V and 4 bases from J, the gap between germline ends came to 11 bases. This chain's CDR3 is CASSPLDSTTEAFF. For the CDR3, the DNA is TGTGCCAGCTCACCATTGGACAGTACCACTGAAGCTTTCTTT.

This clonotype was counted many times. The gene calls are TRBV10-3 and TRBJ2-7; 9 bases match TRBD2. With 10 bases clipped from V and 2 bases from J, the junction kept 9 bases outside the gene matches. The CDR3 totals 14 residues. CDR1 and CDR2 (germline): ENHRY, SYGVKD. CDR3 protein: CATGSSGRPYEQYV. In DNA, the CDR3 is TGTGCCACTGGGTCGAGCGGGAGGCCCTACGAGCAGTACGTC.

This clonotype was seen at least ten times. CDR3: CASSPGTSGITYKVDNEQFF. Written as DNA, the CDR3 is TGTGCCAGCAGCCCCGGGACTAGCGGGATAACCTACAAAGTCGACAATGAGCAGTTCTTC. The J gene is TRBJ2-1, the V gene TRBV7-9, with TRBD2 matching 13 bases. Germline loops: CDR1 SEHNR, CDR2 FQNEAQ (reference sequence). The CDR3 has 20 amino acids. Germline trimming cut 5 bases from V and 5 bases from J; bases unmatched to any gene: 18.

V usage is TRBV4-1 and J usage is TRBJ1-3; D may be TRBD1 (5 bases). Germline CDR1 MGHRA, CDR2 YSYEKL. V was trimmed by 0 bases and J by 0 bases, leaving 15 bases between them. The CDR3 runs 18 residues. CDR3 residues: CASSQESPVGGSGNTIYF. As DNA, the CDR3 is TGCGCCAGCAGCCAAGAATCCCCTGTGGGGGGCTCTGGAAACACCATATATTTT.

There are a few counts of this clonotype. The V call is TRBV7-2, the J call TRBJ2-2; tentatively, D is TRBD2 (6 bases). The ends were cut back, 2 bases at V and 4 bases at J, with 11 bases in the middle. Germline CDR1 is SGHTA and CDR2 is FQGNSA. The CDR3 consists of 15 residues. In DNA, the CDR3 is TGTGCCAGCAGCTTAAAGTTGGGGGGCACCGGGGAGCTGTTTTTT. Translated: CASSLKLGGTGELFF.

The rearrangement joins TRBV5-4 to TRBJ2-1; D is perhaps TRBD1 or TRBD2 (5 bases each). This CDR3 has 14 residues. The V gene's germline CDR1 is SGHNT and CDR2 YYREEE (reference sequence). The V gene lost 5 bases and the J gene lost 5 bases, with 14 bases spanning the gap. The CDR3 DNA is TGTGCCAGCAGTCCCGGGACGGAAAACAATGAGCAGTTCTTC. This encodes CASSPGTENNEQFF.

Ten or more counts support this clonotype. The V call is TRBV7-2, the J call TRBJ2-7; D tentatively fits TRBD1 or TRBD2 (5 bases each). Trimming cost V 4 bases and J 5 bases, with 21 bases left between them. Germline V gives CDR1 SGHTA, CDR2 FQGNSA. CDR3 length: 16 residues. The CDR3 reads CASSSRTWGSVNEQYF. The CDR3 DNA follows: TGTGCCAGCAGCTCCAGGACTTGGGGGTCGGTGAACGAGCAGTACTTC. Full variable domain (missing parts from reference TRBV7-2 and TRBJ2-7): GAGVSQSPSNKVTEKGKDVELRCDPISGHTALYWYRQSLGQGLEFLIYFQGNSAPDKSGLPSDRFSAERTGGSVSTLTIQRTQQEDSAVYLCASSSRTWGSVNEQYFGPGTRLTVT.